This T cell receptor beta chain was sequenced for a study of blood T cell repertoires in COVID-19. At the level of the study: The study drew acute and convalescent COVID-19 samples from the United States, Italy and Spain. Sources were T cells, B-cell-depleted T cells, or PBMCs; the material itself was cDNA or gDNA.

Source study methods: Estimation of nucleated cell counts was performed using reference gene primer amplification. The repertoire was sequenced with immunoSEQ multiplex PCR; TCRdb's copy has only in-frame clones and lacks some. That table gives V, J and clone size, and the DNA gave D and trimming. The data show a few hundred thousand clones, about 88% seen once. The sequencing input was peripheral blood. This clonotype was obtained from a man aged 18 to 30 with active or convalescent COVID-19.

The CDR3 protein is CATGTVNSGANVLTF. DNA for the CDR3: TGCGCCACAGGGACAGTCAACTCTGGGGCCAACGTCCTGACTTTC. The chain joins TRBV5-1 to TRBJ2-6, with 7 bases identical to TRBD1. Germline V CDR1 and CDR2: SGHRS, YFSETQ. The CDR3 runs to 15 residues. Trimming cost V 9 bases and J 0 bases; bases outside gene matches: 6. The full variable domain, in which reference TRBV5-1 and TRBJ2-6 provide the parts outside the CDR3, is KAGVTQTPRYLIKTRGQQVTLSCSPISGHRSVSWYQQTPGQGLQFLFEYFSETQRNKGNFPGRFSGRQFSNSRSEMNVSTLELGDSALYLCATGTVNSGANVLTFGAGSRLTVL.